A single sample is the source of the 19 T cell receptor beta chains below, sequenced in a study of T cells in Graves' hyperthyroidism and ophthalmopathy. There were TCR beta CDR3 regions amplified from RNA transcripts. The HTBI primer set was used in a first-round RT-PCR of the TCR CDR3. MiXCR was run by TCRdb on the multiplex PCR reads, yielding one entry per CDR3 protein. Of around 620,000 distinct CDR3 sequences listed, approximately 15% are singletons. Sequenced: blood. These receptors were collected from a woman between 18 and 29 years old with Graves' ophthalmopathy.

This sequence joins TRBV9 and TRBJ2-4; TRBD1 is a possible D gene (5 bases). Germline V lookup: CDR1 SGDLS, CDR2 YYNGEE. The CDR3 sequence is 18 residues long. V lost 4 bases and J lost 0, with 20 bases in between. CDR3 DNA: TGTGCCAGCAGCCCGGACACGGATCGCCTGCTAGCCAAAAACATTCAGTACTTC. Its translation is CASSPDTDRLLAKNIQYF.

This clonotype was detected a few times. The chain recombines TRBV9 with TRBJ2-7, with unresolved D. Trimming removed 4 bases at V and 0 bases at J, with 14 bases between. The CDR3 length is 15 residues. Per germline, CDR1 SGDLS and CDR2 YYNGEE. The CDR3 region is CASSQTPMGSYEQYF. The CDR3 DNA follows: TGTGCCAGCAGCCAAACCCCAATGGGCTCCTACGAGCAGTACTTC.

This clonotype was observed a few times. CDR3 nucleotides: TGTGCCAGCAGCCCTCAGTCGGGGCTCTACACCTTC. Amino acid sequence: CASSPQSGLYTF. The V call is TRBV9, the J call TRBJ1-2; TRBD1 might be the D (5 bases). From germline, CDR1 is SGDLS and CDR2 YYNGEE. Trimming removed 4 bases from V and 10 bases from J, with 14 bases in between. This CDR3 region has 12 residues.

This clonotype was counted many times. The chain couples TRBV20-1 to TRBJ2-7; D is unclear. CDR3 length equals 13 residues. The V gene lost 5 bases and the J gene lost 0 bases, with 11 bases spanning the gap. Per germline, CDR1 DFQATT and CDR2 SNEGSKA (reference sequence). The CDR3 DNA reads as TGCAGTGCTCTGGGCGAGAGCTCCTACGAGCAGTACTTC. It yields the protein CSALGESSYEQYF.

This clonotype was seen at least ten times. The V gene is TRBV12-5, the J gene TRBJ2-3; D uncertain. The CDR3 extends over 15 amino acids. CDR1 LGHNT and CDR2 FRNRAP come from the germline V gene. Trimming took 9 bases from V and 6 from J, leaving 22 bases between them. CDR3 in amino acids: CASISGVSTFDTQYF. The DNA of the CDR3 is TGTGCTAGCATCTCTGGAGTGTCTACCTTCGATACGCAGTATTTT.

This clonotype was seen at least ten times. V is TRBV6-2 or TRBV6-3 and J is TRBJ2-3; TRBD1 is a possible D gene (6 bases). The CDR3 has 16 amino acids. V was trimmed by 4 bases and J by 0 bases, leaving 14 bases between them. Per germline, CDR1 MNHEY and CDR2 SVGEGT. CDR3 sequence: CASSLSQGSSTDTQYF. CDR3 DNA sequence: TGTGCCAGCAGTTTGTCACAGGGATCGAGCACAGATACGCAGTATTTT.

There are many counts of this clonotype. This chain joins TRBV27 and TRBJ1-1; weak D call: TRBD1 (6 bases). The CDR3 sequence is 17 residues long. Trimming stripped 0 bases from V and 0 bases from J, with 14 bases between. Germline lookup yields CDR1 MNHEY and CDR2 SMNVEV (reference sequence). The CDR3 DNA is TGTGCCAGCAGTTTATCGCCCTTCCGGGGGCTGAACACTGAAGCTTTCTTT. Its protein is CASSLSPFRGLNTEAFF.

The chain carries TRBV5-1 and TRBJ1-2, with 11 nucleotides matching TRBD1. The CDR3 contains 15 residues. With 4 bases clipped from V and 3 bases from J, the junction kept 5 bases outside the gene matches. Per the germline V gene, CDR1 is SGHRS and CDR2 is YFSETQ. CDR3 region: CASSGQGAHHYGYTF. CDR3 coding DNA: TGCGCCAGCAGCGGACAGGGGGCCCACCACTATGGCTACACCTTC.

At least ten counts were recorded for this clonotype. The genes are TRBV7-8 and TRBJ1-1; TRBD1 might be the D (6 bases). V was shortened by 5 bases and J by 6 bases, with 16 bases between the two germline ends. Germline CDR1 and CDR2: SGHVS and FQNEAQ. CDR3 length equals 14 residues. CDR3 coding DNA: TGTGCCAGCAGCCCCCGCAGGGGAGGTTCTGAAGCTTTCTTT. It translates to CASSPRRGGSEAFF.

This clonotype occurred many times. J is TRBJ2-1 and V is TRBV13; either TRBD1 or TRBD2 may fit D (5 bases each). The CDR3 loop spans 17 amino acids. Trimming took 0 bases from V and 7 from J, leaving 19 bases between them. Germline CDR1 and CDR2: PRHDT and FYEKMQ (reference sequence). CDR3 sequence: CASSLGKRDGNWNEQFF. CDR3 DNA sequence: TGTGCCAGCAGCTTAGGTAAAAGGGACGGGAATTGGAATGAGCAGTTCTTC.

This clonotype was detected ten times or more. J is TRBJ1-6 and V is TRBV7-2; D possibly corresponds to TRBD1 (5 bases). This CDR3 is built from 15 residues. Looked up from germline, CDR1 is SGHTA and CDR2 is FQGNSA. Between the trimmed V and J ends, which lost 7 bases and 5 bases, there was a span of 15 bases. The DNA of the CDR3 is TGTGCCAGCATCCGGGACCCCGGGGATAATTCACCCCTCCACTTT. Its translation is CASIRDPGDNSPLHF.

This clonotype showed up many times. The chain has TRBV6-5 and TRBJ2-7, with D possibly matching TRBD2 (5 bases). Germline CDR1 is MNHEY and CDR2 is SVGAGI. The CDR3 spans 13 residues. V was clipped by 2 bases and J by 1 base, with 6 bases between them. The CDR3 protein is CASSYRESYEQYF. DNA for the CDR3: TGTGCCAGCAGTTACAGGGAGTCCTACGAGCAGTACTTC.

This clonotype was seen ten or more times. The CDR3 loop is CASSQDGQGGKLFF. Here the CDR3 DNA reads TGTGCCAGCAGCCAAGATGGACAGGGAGGAAAACTGTTTTTT. The chain is built from TRBV2 and TRBJ1-4; 8 nucleotides agree with TRBD1. J lost 10 bases, V lost 6 bases, and 10 bases had no gene match. Germline lookup yields CDR1 SNHLY and CDR2 FYNNEI. This CDR3 contains 14 residues.

This clonotype was counted ten times or more. The chain combines TRBV24-1 with TRBJ2-2; no reliable D call. Germline loops: CDR1 KGHDR, CDR2 SFDVKD. The CDR3 sequence is 14 residues long. V lost 0 bases, J lost 7 bases, and 8 bases lay in between. The CDR3 region is CATSDLYSVGELFF. Written as DNA, the CDR3 is TGTGCCACCAGTGATTTGTACTCAGTCGGGGAGCTGTTTTTT.

This clonotype was recorded a few times. The V gene is TRBV12-3 or TRBV12-4, the J gene TRBJ2-1, with 9 nucleotides matching TRBD2. This CDR3 region has 15 residues. V was pared by 3 bases and J by 8 bases, with 8 bases of the junction left unmatched. The CDR3 here is CASSLVAGENHEQFF. CDR3 DNA sequence: TGTGCCAGCAGTTTGGTAGCGGGAGAAAACCATGAGCAGTTCTTC.

This clonotype appeared many times. This sequence joins TRBV20-1 and TRBJ2-7; D is unclear. This CDR3 region has 13 residues. Germline assignment: CDR1 DFQATT and CDR2 SNEGSKA (reference sequence). V lost 2 bases to trimming and J lost 0 bases, with 8 bases between them. The CDR3 reads CSARQLSSYEQYF. DNA of the CDR3: TGCAGTGCTAGACAGCTAAGCTCCTACGAGCAGTACTTC.

The V and J genes are TRBV7-9 and TRBJ2-5; 11 positions match TRBD2. V shed 5 bases and J 5 bases; nucleotides not matched to a gene: 19. The CDR3 totals 19 residues. Germline CDR1 SEHNR, CDR2 FQNEAQ (reference sequence). The CDR3 protein is CASSQHRGLAGGRRETQYF. The CDR3 DNA reads as TGTGCCAGCAGCCAGCACAGGGGCCTAGCGGGAGGCCGCCGGGAGACCCAGTACTTC.

V gene TRBV3-1 combines with J gene TRBJ2-7; a weak D match, TRBD1 (5 bases). The V end was cut by 4 bases, the J end by 0 bases, with 13 bases between. The length of the CDR3 is 15 residues. Germline V gene data show CDR1 as LGHDT and CDR2 as YNNKEL (reference sequence). CDR3 nucleotides: TGTGCCAGCAGCCTTCTAGGGGCCAACTCCTACGAGCAGTACTTC. Translating it yields CASSLLGANSYEQYF.

This clonotype has ten or more counts. The V gene is TRBV24-1, the J gene TRBJ2-2, with a possible D match to TRBD2 (5 bases). The CDR3 runs to 15 residues. Between the trimmed V and J ends, which lost 4 bases and 3 bases, there was a span of 11 bases. The germline V gene has CDR1 KGHDR and CDR2 SFDVKD. The DNA for the CDR3 is TGTGCCACCAGTGACCCAGGAGGCGACACCGGGGAGCTGTTTTTT. It translates to CATSDPGGDTGELFF.